The T cell receptor beta chain described here comes from a study of cytomegalovirus exposure and HLA in healthy donors. The germline CDR1 and CDR2 sequences are SEHNR and FQNEAQ (reference sequence). CDR3 length equals 13 residues. The V and J ends lost 5 bases and 7 bases respectively, with 12 bases between them. This clone was recorded once. Its antigen is not known. The PCR made use of 60 Vbeta and 13 Jbeta primers. Sequenced by immunoSEQ multiplex PCR; TCRdb stores in-frame clones only, minus some. This table holds 120,000 or so clones, more than 80% found once. The study's findings and limits: Previously analyzed data showed that most TCR beta V segments were productive at a frequency of about 87% or about 30%. In vitro experiments confirmed that three CMV-associated chains were specific for CMV antigens.

This clonotype was obtained from a male donor in good health and CMV-seronegative. The chain links TRBV7-9 to TRBJ1-5; a weak D match, TRBD1 (5 bases). The sequenced sample consisted of PBMCs. The CDR3 DNA is TGTGCCAGCAGCCGGGCGGGGGGGCAGCCCCAGCATTTT. Translation gives CASSRAGGQPQHF.